This passage covers 14 T cell receptor beta chains from one sample sequenced in a study of PD-L1 blockade in urothelial cancer. Clones were read by immunoSEQ multiplex PCR, and TCRdb kept only the in-frame ones, dropping some. The table shows approximately 24,000 clones, with 87% occurring only once. This specimen consisted of PBMCs, obtained around atezolizumab (anti-PD-L1) treatment. Every receptor here comes from a man in his fifties or sixties with urothelial cancer.

This rearrangement joins TRBV29-1 to TRBJ1-3; D not resolved. Germline V CDR1 and CDR2: SQVTM, ANQGSEA. Trimming took 4 bases from V and 1 from J, leaving 2 bases between them. The CDR3 totals 11 residues. CDR3 coding DNA: TGCAGCGTTGTATCTGGAAACACCATATATTTT. The encoded protein is CSVVSGNTIYF.

This chain joins TRBV2 and TRBJ2-1; 7 bases align to TRBD1. Germline V gene lookup returns CDR1 SNHLY and CDR2 FYNNEI. The CDR3 is 13 amino acids. Trimming took 5 bases from V and 5 from J; bases not matched to a gene: 3. The CDR3 loop reads CASSMTGNNEQFF. The CDR3 DNA sequence: TGTGCCAGCAGTATGACAGGGAACAATGAGCAGTTCTTC.

The chain uses TRBV7-6 and TRBJ1-3; 7 bases are shared with TRBD1. J was trimmed by 0 bases and V by 5 bases; bases with no gene match: 10. The CDR3 length is 17 residues. Germline CDR1 is SGHVS and CDR2 is FNYEAQ. CDR3 DNA sequence: TGTGCCAGCAGCCCCAGGACAGGAACCAGCTCTGGAAACACCATATATTTT. Translation: CASSPRTGTSSGNTIYF. Full variable domain (outside the CDR3, taken from reference TRBV7-6 and TRBJ1-3): GAGVSQSPRYKVTKRGQDVALRCDPISGHVSLYWYRQALGQGPEFLTYFNYEAQQDKSGLPNDRFSAERPEGSISTLTIQRTEQRDSAMYRCASSPRTGTSSGNTIYFGEGSWLTVV.

This clone has just one count. The chain links TRBV28 to TRBJ1-1; D is uncertain. This CDR3 has 11 residues. Trimming shortened V by 3 bases and J by 5 bases, and 4 bases separated the two germline ends. CDR1 and CDR2 from the germline V gene are MDHEN and SYDVKM. The CDR3 spells CASSLYTEAFF. The CDR3 DNA reads TGTGCCAGCAGTTTGTATACTGAAGCTTTCTTT.

The chain combines TRBV5-1 with TRBJ1-6; weak D call: TRBD1 (5 bases). This CDR3 has 14 amino acids. The V gene's germline CDR1 is SGHRS and CDR2 YFSETQ. V lost 7 bases, J lost 7 bases, and 15 bases lay in between. CDR3 region: CASCAQASNSPLHF. The DNA of the CDR3 is TGCGCCAGCTGCGCACAGGCTTCAAATTCACCCCTCCACTTT. Filled out from reference TRBV5-1 and TRBJ1-6, the complete variable domain reads KAGVTQTPRYLIKTRGQQVTLSCSPISGHRSVSWYQQTPGQGLQFLFEYFSETQRNKGNFPGRFSGRQFSNSRSEMNVSTLELGDSALYLCASCAQASNSPLHFGNGTRLTVT.

In its sample, this clone was seen a few times. This sequence joins TRBV27 and TRBJ2-7, with a possible D match to TRBD1 (6 bases). The CDR3 contains 14 residues. V was clipped by 5 bases and J by 4 bases, with 15 bases between them. Germline V lookup: CDR1 MNHEY, CDR2 SMNVEV (reference sequence). Here the CDR3 DNA reads TGTGCCAGCAGTCTCACCGGGACACCTTACGAGCAGTACTTC. The encoded protein is CASSLTGTPYEQYF.

The chain uses TRBV6-5 and TRBJ2-4; TRBD1 might be the D (5 bases). The ends were cut back, 8 bases at V and 8 bases at J, with 7 bases in the middle. This CDR3 region has 10 residues. Germline V gene lookup returns CDR1 MNHEY and CDR2 SVGAGI. CDR3 protein: CASGRDIQYF. Here the CDR3 DNA reads TGTGCCAGCGGCAGGGACATTCAGTACTTC.

The CDR3 is CASSLLQNYSGVAKNIQYF. CDR3 DNA: TGTGCCAGCAGCTTATTACAGAACTATAGCGGGGTGGCCAAAAACATTCAGTACTTC. The V gene is TRBV11-3, the J gene TRBJ2-4, with 8 bases matching TRBD2. V was clipped by 2 bases and J by 1 base; unmatched bases: 13. This CDR3 contains 19 residues. The germline V gene encodes CDR1 SGHNT and CDR2 YENEEA.

The table lists this clone with a few counts. V and J are TRBV10-2 and TRBJ2-7; TRBD1 is a possible D gene (5 bases). The CDR3 is made up of 10 amino acids. V gave up 8 bases and J gave up 4 bases, with 6 bases separating them. Germline V gene lookup returns CDR1 WSHSY and CDR2 SAAADI. The CDR3: CASQGYEQYF. The CDR3 DNA reads TGCGCCAGCCAGGGTTACGAGCAGTACTTC.

J is TRBJ1-1 and V is TRBV4-1; D remains ambiguous. CDR1 MGHRA and CDR2 YSYEKL come from the germline V gene. The CDR3 is made up of 12 amino acids. Trimming removed 0 bases from V and 8 bases from J, with 7 bases in between. In nucleotides, the CDR3 is TGCGCCAGCAGCCAAGACCACATAGAAGCTTTCTTT. Protein: CASSQDHIEAFF.

This clone was observed a handful of times. CDR3 nucleotides: TGTGCCAGCAGTCCCGGGGTGTATTCACCCCTCCACTTT. Translation gives CASSPGVYSPLHF. V usage is TRBV27 and J usage is TRBJ1-6; D call uncertain. This CDR3 comprises 13 residues. Germline loops: CDR1 MNHEY, CDR2 SMNVEV (reference sequence). V dropped 5 bases and J dropped 8 bases, with 10 bases sitting between them.

This clone turned up a few times. The chain has TRBV5-4 and TRBJ2-5; TRBD1 agrees at 7 bases. Per the germline V gene, CDR1 is SGHNT and CDR2 is YYREEE (reference sequence). V lost 4 bases to trimming and J lost 5 bases; unmatched junction nucleotides: 5. The CDR3 extends over 13 amino acids. The CDR3: CASSRTGSETQYF. DNA of the CDR3: TGTGCCAGCAGCCGGACAGGTTCTGAGACCCAGTACTTC.

The chain recombines TRBV6-5 with TRBJ2-7; 12 bases agree with TRBD2. The CDR3 runs 16 residues. The germline V gene has CDR1 MNHEY and CDR2 SVGAGI. Trimming cost V 1 base and J 3 bases; bases outside gene matches: 4. CDR3 protein: CASSYFWTSGNYEQYF. The CDR3 DNA follows: TGTGCCAGCAGTTACTTTTGGACTAGCGGGAACTACGAGCAGTACTTC.

The chain links TRBV7-8 to TRBJ1-4, with TRBD1 matching 8 bases. With V trimmed by 2 bases and J by 14 bases, 25 bases remained unmatched. This CDR3 region has 19 residues. The germline V gene has CDR1 SGHVS and CDR2 FQNEAQ. CDR3 DNA sequence: TGTGCCAGCAGCTTATATGCCGTATTGACAGGGGCTTCCCAACGGGGGCTGTTTTTT. The encoded protein is CASSLYAVLTGASQRGLFF.